This TCR beta chain was captured in a study of T cell responses to AZD1222 COVID-19 vaccine. Germline CDR1 is SGHAT and CDR2 is FQNNGV. The junction had 0 bases not matched to a gene; V was cut back by 2 bases and J by 0 bases. The CDR3 is 16 amino acids. Study-wide points: Of spike-specific TCRs, nearly half reportedly target regions left unmutated in variants. It should be noted that donors were predominantly white British and more often female, and clonal diversity was possibly underestimated. There were vaccine-associated CD4 TCRs across spike, dominant at 160-218 and 743-854. At baseline, just a handful of AZD1222 recipients tested seropositive.

Of note for this clone: Its specificity is not known.

The protocol was immunoSEQ multiplex PCR, while the TCRdb copy is restricted to in-frame clones and leaves out a portion. The data show roughly 100,000 clones, more than 75% seen once. This chain joins TRBV11-2 and TRBJ2-2; TRBD2 aligns across 10 bases. The sequence was collected from an adult in good health. The sample here was peripheral blood, taken on day 0 of AZD1222 vaccination. The CDR3 spells CASSLTSGTNTGELFF. The CDR3 bases are TGTGCCAGCAGCTTAACTAGCGGGACGAACACCGGGGAGCTGTTTTTT.